This T cell receptor beta chain was recovered during a study of molecular identifiers for immune sequencing clone quantification. Study-level findings and limits: Over 97% of effector molecules, but under 1% in naive cells, were held by clones with more than 20 RNA copies.

This clonotype was detected only a few times. Its antigen is currently unknown. Bulk libraries came from a prior protocol with listed TCR primers. TCRdb redid the calling of the PCR reads with MiXCR, one entry per CDR3 protein. The table lists more than 550,000 distinct CDR3 sequences, 25% of them singletons, with about 0.81% in the top ten. Germline CDR1 reads LNHDA; CDR2 reads SQIVND (reference sequence). The CDR3 covers 15 residues. The V segment lost 3 bases and the J segment 10 bases; nucleotides outside the gene matches: 8. Sorted naive CD8 T cells, roughly 19,000 to 1,000,000, were sequenced from 10%, 30% or 50% RNA.

This receptor was taken from a human donor in good health. Some libraries in this study had Jurkat cell RNA spiked in. The rearrangement uses TRBV19 and TRBJ2-6, with 8 bases fitting TRBD1. The sequenced material came from naive CD8+ T cells from blood, with Jurkat cell RNA spiked in. Subset in this sample: FACS-sorted CD8+CD4-CCR7+CD45RA+ naive T cells. Here the CDR3 reads CASSMGDRSANVLTF. The DNA of the CDR3 is TGTGCCAGTAGTATGGGGGACAGGTCGGCAAACGTCCTGACTTTC.